This is a list of T cell receptor beta chains from one sample in a study of blood T cell repertoires in COVID-19. Data came from immunoSEQ multiplex PCR; TCRdb stores just in-frame clones and leaves some out. Counted here are some 250,000 clones, roughly 85% occurring once; the ten biggest clones make up 3.4%. What was sequenced was peripheral blood. Source of these receptors: a woman under 30 with acute or convalescent COVID-19. The CDR3 runs from the conserved cysteine through the conserved F or W. Fields, in order: clone size, J gene, D gene, V gene, CDR3 DNA, CDR3 protein. The D gene is left open where the match is weak. Only part of the rows carry a size: once, few, many, or a class if the clone is expanded.

clone_size: few
j_call: TRBJ1-2
d_call: TRBD1
v_call: TRBV9
cdr3_nt: TGTGCCAGCAGCCGTACAGGGGACTATGGCTACACCTTC
cdr3_aa: CASSRTGDYGYTF

clone_size: few
j_call: TRBJ1-2
d_call: .
v_call: TRBV6-6
cdr3_nt: TGTGCCAGCAGTTACGATCCAGGGGTCGGGGTCTATGGCTACACCTTC
cdr3_aa: CASSYDPGVGVYGYTF

clone_size: .
j_call: TRBJ1-5
d_call: .
v_call: TRBV12-3/TRBV12-4
cdr3_nt: TGTGCCAGCAGTTTAGGAGGGGGGGTAGCCCAGCATTTT
cdr3_aa: CASSLGGGVAQHF

clone_size: once
j_call: TRBJ1-3
d_call: .
v_call: TRBV6-5
cdr3_nt: TGTGCCAGCAGTTACGACGGGAATAGAAACACCATATATTTT
cdr3_aa: CASSYDGNRNTIYF

clone_size: few
j_call: TRBJ1-5
d_call: .
v_call: TRBV4-1
cdr3_nt: TGCGCCAGCAGCCAAGATGCGACAGGTCCCCCGCCGTTTAATAGCAATCAGCCCCAGCATTTT
cdr3_aa: CASSQDATGPPPFNSNQPQHF

clone_size: .
j_call: TRBJ2-7
d_call: TRBD2
v_call: TRBV3-1/TRBV3-2
cdr3_nt: TGTGCCAGCAGCCAACGGCCCGGGACTAGTTCCTACGAGCAGTACTTC
cdr3_aa: CASSQRPGTSSYEQYF

clone_size: few
j_call: TRBJ2-2
d_call: TRBD1
v_call: TRBV7-9
cdr3_nt: TGTGCCAGCAGCTCCGCGTACCGACAGGGTCCACTTAACACCGGGGAGCTGTTTTTT
cdr3_aa: CASSSAYRQGPLNTGELFF

clone_size: .
j_call: TRBJ2-1
d_call: TRBD2
v_call: TRBV27
cdr3_nt: TGTGCCAGCGAGGGACTAGCCGACAATGAGCAGTTCTTC
cdr3_aa: CASEGLADNEQFF

clone_size: .
j_call: TRBJ1-1
d_call: TRBD1
v_call: TRBV4-2
cdr3_nt: TGTGCCAGCAGCCTCCCACAGGGGGGGAACACTGAAGCTTTCTTT
cdr3_aa: CASSLPQGGNTEAFF

clone_size: once
j_call: TRBJ2-7
d_call: .
v_call: TRBV9
cdr3_nt: TGTGCCAGCAGCGTAGGGGGAGGGACAACCTACGAGCAGTACTTC
cdr3_aa: CASSVGGGTTYEQYF

clone_size: .
j_call: TRBJ2-3
d_call: TRBD1
v_call: TRBV27
cdr3_nt: TGTGCCAGCAGTCACGGACAGGGAAGGGCAGATACGCAGTATTTT
cdr3_aa: CASSHGQGRADTQYF

clone_size: .
j_call: TRBJ2-1
d_call: TRBD2
v_call: TRBV7-9
cdr3_nt: TGTGCCAGCAGCTCCCTACTAGCGGCCTCCTACAATGAGCAGTTCTTC
cdr3_aa: CASSSLLAASYNEQFF

clone_size: .
j_call: TRBJ2-7
d_call: .
v_call: TRBV11-2
cdr3_nt: TGTGCCAGCAGCTTAGTAGTAGCGGAGACCTACGAGCAGTACTTC
cdr3_aa: CASSLVVAETYEQYF

clone_size: .
j_call: TRBJ2-3
d_call: TRBD2
v_call: TRBV11-2
cdr3_nt: TGTGCCAGCAGCCCATGGACTAGCCGCACAGATACGCAGTATTTT
cdr3_aa: CASSPWTSRTDTQYF

clone_size: few
j_call: TRBJ2-5
d_call: TRBD2
v_call: TRBV4-3
cdr3_nt: TGCGCCAGCAGCCAAGAATGGGCTAGCGGGAGGGAGACCCAGTACTTC
cdr3_aa: CASSQEWASGRETQYF

clone_size: once
j_call: TRBJ2-3
d_call: TRBD2
v_call: TRBV11-2
cdr3_nt: TGTGCCAGCAGCTTAACGTCTAGCGGGAGTCGAGATACGCAGTATTTT
cdr3_aa: CASSLTSSGSRDTQYF

clone_size: .
j_call: TRBJ2-7
d_call: .
v_call: TRBV7-2
cdr3_nt: TGTGCCAGCAGCTTGACAGTACAGGGCTGGAACTACGAGCAGTACTTC
cdr3_aa: CASSLTVQGWNYEQYF

clone_size: .
j_call: TRBJ2-2
d_call: TRBD1
v_call: TRBV4-3
cdr3_nt: TGCGCCAGCAGCAGGACAGGGGGCAGCACCGGGGAGCTGTTTTTT
cdr3_aa: CASSRTGGSTGELFF

clone_size: .
j_call: TRBJ2-5
d_call: TRBD2
v_call: TRBV19
cdr3_nt: TGTGCCAGTAGTCTCAAGACTAGCGGGCCGAAGACCCAGTACTTC
cdr3_aa: CASSLKTSGPKTQYF

clone_size: .
j_call: TRBJ1-3
d_call: TRBD1
v_call: TRBV6-1
cdr3_nt: TGTGCCAGCAGTGAATTTAGGGGACAGAGCTCTGGAAACACCATATATTTT
cdr3_aa: CASSEFRGQSSGNTIYF